This T cell receptor beta chain is drawn from a study of T cell repertoires in cytomegalovirus infection. Notes on the study in general: There were HLA-C-restricted CMV-specific TCR beta clonotypes dominating the ex vivo response.

A single count supports this clonotype. The target antigen is unknown. TCRdb called the reads again in MiXCR, with one record for every CDR3 protein. The table shows about 340,000 distinct CDR3 sequences, with just under 30% occurring only once. The junction had 4 bases not matched to a gene; V was cut back by 3 bases and J by 2 bases. Germline CDR1 and CDR2: SGHRS and YFSETQ. This CDR3 has 15 amino acids. This chain uses TRBV5-1 with TRBJ2-3, with 9 bases lining up with TRBD2. This clonotype was obtained from a human donor in good health (CMV status not recorded). Some clones in this sample may be carry-over from other donors' samples. The source was cultured PBMCs, collected from culture after CMV antigen stimulation. The CDR3 sequence: CASSWTSVTTDTQYF. CDR3 coding DNA: TGCGCCAGCAGCTGGACTAGCGTCACCACAGATACGCAGTATTTT. Full variable domain (missing parts from reference TRBV5-1 and TRBJ2-3): KAGVTQTPRYLIKTRGQQVTLSCSPISGHRSVSWYQQTPGQGLQFLFEYFSETQRNKGNFPGRFSGRQFSNSRSEMNVSTLELGDSALYLCASSWTSVTTDTQYFGPGTRLTVL.